The 21 T cell receptor beta chains reported below all come from one sample, sequenced in a study of T cell responses to AZD1222 COVID-19 vaccine. The repertoire was sequenced with immunoSEQ multiplex PCR; TCRdb's copy has only in-frame clones and lacks some. Of around 99,000 clones listed, roughly nine tenths are singletons. Material: peripheral blood, obtained on day 0 of AZD1222 vaccination. All receptors derive from an adult in good health.

V usage is TRBV11-2 and J usage is TRBJ2-2; tentatively, D is TRBD1 (6 bases). Trimming cost V 4 bases and J 4 bases, with 10 bases left between them. The CDR3 totals 14 residues. The V gene's germline CDR1 is SGHAT and CDR2 FQNNGV. The CDR3 nucleotides read TGTGCCAGCAGCTCCAACAGGGTCACCGGGGAGCTGTTTTTT. Translation: CASSSNRVTGELFF.

The chain employs TRBV19 and TRBJ1-5; D is ambiguous. Trimming left V 3 bases short and J 3 bases short, with 15 bases between. CDR1 is LNHDA and CDR2 is SQIVND in the germline V gene (reference sequence). The CDR3 runs to 16 residues. For the CDR3, the DNA is TGTGCCAGTAGTATTAATCCGCGGCAATACAATCAGCCCCAGCATTTT. Translated: CASSINPRQYNQPQHF.

The V and J genes are TRBV25-1 and TRBJ2-5; D is possibly TRBD1 or TRBD2 (5 bases each). The CDR3 has 13 residues. The V gene's germline CDR1 is MGHDK and CDR2 SYGVNS. Between the trimmed V and J ends, which lost 2 bases and 4 bases, there was a span of 8 bases. CDR3 residues: CASSEPGLETQYF. In nucleotides, the CDR3 is TGTGCCAGCAGTGAACCGGGGCTAGAGACCCAGTACTTC.

The chain links TRBV5-1 to TRBJ1-1; D remains ambiguous. CDR1 is SGHRS, CDR2 YFSETQ, per germline. CDR3 length: 16 amino acids. Trimming pared 0 bases from V and 1 base from J, leaving 13 bases between. The CDR3 region has the DNA TGCGCCAGCAGCTTGGGATGGGTGAGGGAGAACACTGAAGCTTTCTTT. Protein product: CASSLGWVRENTEAFF.

The rearrangement uses TRBV7-8 and TRBJ2-2; TRBD2 matches at 9 bases. From germline, CDR1 is SGHVS and CDR2 FQNEAQ. Trimming removed 2 bases from V and 7 bases from J; junction bases left unmatched: 11. The CDR3 is 17 amino acids. The CDR3 nucleotides are TGTGCCAGCAGCTTACGAGCGGGCGGGAGGGCCGTCGGGGAGCTGTTTTTT. It translates to CASSLRAGGRAVGELFF. Full variable domain (rest looked up from reference TRBV7-8 and TRBJ2-2): GAGVSQSPRYKVAKRGQDVALRCDPISGHVSLFWYQQALGQGPEFLTYFQNEAQLDKSGLPSDRFFAERPEGSVSTLKIQRTQQEDSAVYLCASSLRAGGRAVGELFFGEGSRLTVL.

This clone was found once. This chain links TRBV30 with TRBJ1-2; 10 bases line up with TRBD1. V shed 4 bases, J shed 6 bases, and the junction held 8 bases outside the gene matches. There are 14 residues in the CDR3. The germline V gene encodes CDR1 GTSNPN and CDR2 SVGIG (reference sequence). The CDR3 DNA sequence: TGTGCCTGGACCCCCGGACAGGGGGGCCATGGCTACACCTTC. Protein: CAWTPGQGGHGYTF.

The chain recombines TRBV7-9 with TRBJ2-2; 7 bases map to TRBD2. Germline V CDR1 and CDR2: SEHNR, FQNEAQ (reference sequence). This CDR3 comprises 15 residues. The V and J ends lost 1 base and 5 bases, in that order; junction bases with no gene match: 4. In DNA form, the CDR3 reads TGTGCCAGCAGCTTAGGGCTAGCGGAGACCGGGGAGCTGTTTTTT. Translating gives CASSLGLAETGELFF.

This chain links TRBV4-3 with TRBJ1-1; 10 bases are shared with TRBD1. CDR1 and CDR2 from the germline V gene are LGHNA and YSLEER. This CDR3 region has 13 residues. V trimming: 6 bases; J trimming: 7 bases; junction bases outside the gene matches: 5. CDR3: CASSQDRGIEAFF. CDR3 bases: TGCGCCAGCAGTCAGGACAGGGGGATTGAAGCTTTCTTT.

This sequence joins TRBV18 and TRBJ1-5, with D perhaps matching TRBD1 (5 bases). From germline, CDR1 is KGHSH and CDR2 LQKENI. The CDR3 has 14 residues. Deletions cut 3 bases from V and 4 bases from J, with 10 bases between. The CDR3 loop is CASSPNDRNQPQHF. The CDR3 DNA follows: TGTGCCAGCTCACCCAACGACAGAAATCAGCCCCAGCATTTT.

CDR3 bases: TGTTGGGGTCAGAGGGGAGATACGCAGTATTTT. This gives the protein CWGQRGDTQYF. The chain joins TRBV30 to TRBJ2-3; either TRBD1 or TRBD2 may supply D (5 bases each). CDR3 length equals 11 residues. Germline-derived CDR1 and CDR2 are GTSNPN and SVGIG (reference sequence).

The V gene is TRBV14, the J gene TRBJ2-2, with 9 bases aligning to TRBD2. From germline, CDR1 is SGHDN and CDR2 FVKESK. V shed 4 bases, J shed 3 bases, and the junction held 15 bases outside the gene matches. The CDR3 is 19 residues long. CDR3 residues: CASSPAMRLAAIYTGELFF. Written as DNA, the CDR3 is TGTGCCAGCAGCCCTGCGATGCGACTAGCGGCTATCTACACCGGGGAGCTGTTTTTT.

The chain joins TRBV12-5 to TRBJ2-2; 10 nucleotides align to TRBD2. V shed 0 bases and J 6 bases; nucleotides not matched to a gene: 22. CDR3 length: 22 amino acids. CDR1 and CDR2 (germline): LGHNT, FRNRAP. DNA for the CDR3: TGTGCTAGTGGTTTGGTACGGGGGTCTAGCGGGAGAATTCCCATCCCTGCCGGGGAGCTGTTTTTT. It translates to CASGLVRGSSGRIPIPAGELFF.

V is TRBV5-1 and J is TRBJ2-7; D may be TRBD1 (5 bases). CDR3 length: 12 amino acids. Germline CDR1 reads SGHRS; CDR2 reads YFSETQ. The V end lost 7 bases, the J end lost 3 bases, and 11 bases lay between the germline ends. DNA for the CDR3: TGCGCCAGCTCCGGGCAGGGCTACGAGCAGTACTTC. This codes for CASSGQGYEQYF.

The chain joins TRBV27 to TRBJ1-4, with a possible D match to TRBD1 (5 bases). Deletions cut 6 bases from V and 0 bases from J, with 11 bases between. This CDR3 is built from 15 residues. In germline, CDR1 is MNHEY, CDR2 SMNVEV (reference sequence). The CDR3 loop reads CASSARGATNEKLFF. CDR3 sequence (DNA): TGTGCCAGCAGCGCCCGGGGGGCAACTAATGAAAAACTGTTTTTT.

Only one count was recorded for this clone. CDR3 bases: TGTGCCACCAGTGGTGCTTCGGGGACCGGGGAGCTGTTTTTT. This codes for CATSGASGTGELFF. This chain connects TRBV24-1 to TRBJ2-2; a possible D gene is TRBD2 (5 bases). The CDR3 sequence is 14 residues long. Germline assignment: CDR1 KGHDR and CDR2 SFDVKD. The V gene lost 5 bases and the J gene lost 5 bases, with 11 bases spanning the gap.

This clone was recorded once. The V and J genes are TRBV5-5 and TRBJ1-1, with D possibly matching TRBD1 (6 bases). The CDR3 sequence is 14 residues long. CDR1 SGHKS and CDR2 YYEKEE come from the germline V gene (reference sequence). V was cut by 9 bases and J by 0 bases, with 15 bases left in between. CDR3: CATARGGMNTEAFF. CDR3 sequence (DNA): TGTGCCACCGCGAGGGGGGGAATGAACACTGAAGCTTTCTTT.

The rearrangement links TRBV7-2 to TRBJ2-2, with 9 bases lining up with TRBD2. V dropped 2 bases and J dropped 6; count of bases not matched to a gene: 7. CDR1 is SGHTA and CDR2 is FQGNSA in the germline V gene. This CDR3 is 16 amino acids long. The CDR3 DNA reads TGTGCCAGCAGCTTAATCCCTAGCGGGACGGCCGGGGAGCTGTTTTTT. Translating gives CASSLIPSGTAGELFF.

V usage is TRBV30 and J usage is TRBJ2-7; TRBD2 is a possible D gene (6 bases). V was clipped by 2 bases and J by 4 bases, with 12 bases between them. Germline V gene lookup returns CDR1 GTSNPN and CDR2 SVGIG (reference sequence). This CDR3 is 13 amino acids long. CDR3 residues: CAWSRRGAYEQYF. In DNA form, the CDR3 reads TGTGCCTGGAGTAGGAGGGGCGCGTACGAGCAGTACTTC.

The V and J genes are TRBV6-1 and TRBJ2-7; TRBD1 matches at 9 bases. Germline CDR1 reads MNHNS; CDR2 reads SASEGT. This CDR3 has 15 amino acids. V lost 3 bases and J lost 3; bases outside the gene matches: 6. Written as DNA, the CDR3 is TGTGCCAGCAGTGAGGCCGGGACAGGGAGCTACGAGCAGTACTTC. Translated: CASSEAGTGSYEQYF.

The chain joins TRBV4-3 to TRBJ1-2, with 7 bases lining up with TRBD1. Per the germline V gene, CDR1 is LGHNA and CDR2 is YSLEER. The CDR3 covers 18 residues. Trimming cost V 0 bases and J 0 bases; bases outside gene matches: 10. The CDR3 spells CASSQDPRGGSTNYGYTF. In DNA, the CDR3 is TGCGCCAGCAGCCAAGATCCTAGAGGGGGCTCTACTAACTATGGCTACACCTTC.

The chain combines TRBV10-1 with TRBJ1-1; D is perhaps TRBD1 (6 bases). V was shortened by 6 bases and J by 4 bases, with 18 bases between the two germline ends. This CDR3 has 15 residues. The germline CDR1 and CDR2 sequences are WNHNN and SYGVQD (reference sequence). CDR3 coding DNA: TGCGCCAGCAGCCAGGGGCGGTTGGGGTCCACTGAAGCTTTCTTT. Protein sequence: CASSQGRLGSTEAFF.